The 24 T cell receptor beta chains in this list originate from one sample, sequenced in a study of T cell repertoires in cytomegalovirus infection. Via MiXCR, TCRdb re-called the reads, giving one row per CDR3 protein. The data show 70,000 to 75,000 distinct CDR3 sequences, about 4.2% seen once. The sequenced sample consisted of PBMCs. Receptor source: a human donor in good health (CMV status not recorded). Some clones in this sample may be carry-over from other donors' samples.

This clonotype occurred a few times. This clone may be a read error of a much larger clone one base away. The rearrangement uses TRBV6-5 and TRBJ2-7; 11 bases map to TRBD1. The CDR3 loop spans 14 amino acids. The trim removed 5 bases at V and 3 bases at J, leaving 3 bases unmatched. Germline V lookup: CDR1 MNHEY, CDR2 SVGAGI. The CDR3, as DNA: TGTGCCAGCAGTAAAGGGACAGGGGGCTACGAGCAGTACTTC. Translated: CASSKGTGGYEQYF.

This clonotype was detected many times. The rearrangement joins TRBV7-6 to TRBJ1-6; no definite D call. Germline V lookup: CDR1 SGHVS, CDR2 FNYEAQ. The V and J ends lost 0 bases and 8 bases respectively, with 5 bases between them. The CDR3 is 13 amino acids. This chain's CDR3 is CASSLAIDSPLHF. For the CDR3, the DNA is TGTGCCAGCAGCTTAGCGATTGATTCACCCCTCCACTTT.

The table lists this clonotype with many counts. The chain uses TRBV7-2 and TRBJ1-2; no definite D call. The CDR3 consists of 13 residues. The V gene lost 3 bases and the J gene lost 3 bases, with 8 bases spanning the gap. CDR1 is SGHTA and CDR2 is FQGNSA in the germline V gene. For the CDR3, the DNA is TGTGCCAGCAGCTTTCAAACCGACTATGGCTACACCTTC. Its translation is CASSFQTDYGYTF.

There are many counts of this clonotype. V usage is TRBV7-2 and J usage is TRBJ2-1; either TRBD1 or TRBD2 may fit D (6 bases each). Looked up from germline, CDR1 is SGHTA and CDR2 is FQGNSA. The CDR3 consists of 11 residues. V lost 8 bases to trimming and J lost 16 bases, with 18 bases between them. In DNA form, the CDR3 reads TGTGCCAGCGACTTAAGGGGGGTGGGATTCTTC. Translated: CASDLRGVGFF.

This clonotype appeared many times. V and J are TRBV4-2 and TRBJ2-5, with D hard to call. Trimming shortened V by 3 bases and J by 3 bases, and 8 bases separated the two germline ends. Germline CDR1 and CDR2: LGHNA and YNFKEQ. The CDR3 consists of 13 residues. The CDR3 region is CASSQPGKETQYF. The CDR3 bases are TGTGCCAGCAGCCAGCCAGGAAAAGAGACCCAGTACTTC.

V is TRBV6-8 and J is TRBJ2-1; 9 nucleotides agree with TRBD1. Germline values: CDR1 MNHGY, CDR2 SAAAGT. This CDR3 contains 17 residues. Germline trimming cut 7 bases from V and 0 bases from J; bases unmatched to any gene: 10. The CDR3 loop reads CASKPGTGLSSYNEQFF. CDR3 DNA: TGTGCCAGCAAACCCGGGACAGGGCTTAGCTCCTACAATGAGCAGTTCTTC.

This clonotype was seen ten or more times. Here the CDR3 DNA reads TGTGCCAGCAGCTCCTACTCCGTAGGGACTAGCGGCACAGATACGCAGTATTTT. It specifies CASSSYSVGTSGTDTQYF. V gene TRBV7-9 combines with J gene TRBJ2-3, with 10 bases fitting TRBD2. The germline V gene encodes CDR1 SEHNR and CDR2 FQNEAQ (reference sequence). The CDR3 extends over 18 amino acids. The trim removed 4 bases at V and 1 base at J, leaving 11 bases unmatched. Filled out from reference TRBV7-9 and TRBJ2-3, the complete variable domain reads DTGVSQNPRHKITKRGQNVTFRCDPISEHNRLYWYRQTLGQGPEFLTYFQNEAQLEKSRLLSDRFSAERPKGSFSTLEIQRTEQGDSAMYLCASSSYSVGTSGTDTQYFGPGTRLTVL.

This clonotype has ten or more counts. CDR3 in amino acids: CASSARNGGPEAFF. The CDR3 nucleotides read TGTGCCAGCAGCGCCCGTAATGGGGGCCCCGAAGCTTTCTTT. The chain couples TRBV7-2 to TRBJ1-1; D may be TRBD1 (6 bases). Deletions cut 5 bases from V and 8 bases from J, with 18 bases between. Germline values: CDR1 SGHTA, CDR2 FQGNSA. This CDR3 has 14 residues.

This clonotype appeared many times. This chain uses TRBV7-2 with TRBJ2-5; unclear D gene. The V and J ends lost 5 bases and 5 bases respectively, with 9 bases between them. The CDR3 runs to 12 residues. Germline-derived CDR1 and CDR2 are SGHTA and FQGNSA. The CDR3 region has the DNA TGTGCCAGCAGCGGCCCCGGGGAGACCCAGTACTTC. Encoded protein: CASSGPGETQYF.

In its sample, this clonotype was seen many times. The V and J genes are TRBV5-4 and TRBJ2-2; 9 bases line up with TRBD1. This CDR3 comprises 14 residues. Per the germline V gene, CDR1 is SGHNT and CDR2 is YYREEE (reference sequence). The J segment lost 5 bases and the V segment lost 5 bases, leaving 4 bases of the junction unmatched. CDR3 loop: CASRPGTGTGELFF. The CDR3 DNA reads TGTGCCAGCAGACCCGGGACAGGGACCGGGGAGCTGTTTTTT.

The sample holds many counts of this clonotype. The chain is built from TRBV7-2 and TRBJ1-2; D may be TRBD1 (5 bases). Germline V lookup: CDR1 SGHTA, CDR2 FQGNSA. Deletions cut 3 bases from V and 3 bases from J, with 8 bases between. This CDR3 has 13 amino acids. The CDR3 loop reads CASSLGGYYGYTF. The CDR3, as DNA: TGTGCCAGCAGCTTGGGGGGATACTATGGCTACACCTTC.

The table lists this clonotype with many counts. The CDR3 reads CASSLRGMAYEQYF. The CDR3 coding sequence is TGTGCCAGCAGTTTGAGGGGGATGGCCTACGAGCAGTACTTC. The chain recombines TRBV27 with TRBJ2-7, with D maybe TRBD1 (6 bases). V lost 3 bases and J lost 2, with 11 bases in between. CDR1 and CDR2 from the germline V gene are MNHEY and SMNVEV (reference sequence). This CDR3 has 14 amino acids.

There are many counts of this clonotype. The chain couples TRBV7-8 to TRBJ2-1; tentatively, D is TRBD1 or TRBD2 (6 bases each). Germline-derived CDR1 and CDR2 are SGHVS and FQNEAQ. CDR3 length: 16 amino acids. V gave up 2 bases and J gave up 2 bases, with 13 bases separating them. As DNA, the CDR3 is TGTGCCAGCAGCTTAACGGGGGCGGGGCCCTACAATGAGCAGTTCTTC. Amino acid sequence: CASSLTGAGPYNEQFF.

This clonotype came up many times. The CDR3 spells CASSLGHPGYTF. The CDR3, as DNA: TGTGCCAGCAGTCTGGGACACCCAGGCTACACCTTC. The rearrangement links TRBV12-3 or TRBV12-4 to TRBJ1-2; possible D gene TRBD1, 6 bases. Trimming shortened V by 5 bases and J by 8 bases, and 12 bases separated the two germline ends. CDR3 size: 12 residues.

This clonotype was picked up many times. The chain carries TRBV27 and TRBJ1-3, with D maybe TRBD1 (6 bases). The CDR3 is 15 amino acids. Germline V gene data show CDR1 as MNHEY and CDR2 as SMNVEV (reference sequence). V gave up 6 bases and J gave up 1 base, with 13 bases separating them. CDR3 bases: TGTGCCAGCAGGAACATACAGGGATCTGGAAACACCATATATTTT. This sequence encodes CASRNIQGSGNTIYF.

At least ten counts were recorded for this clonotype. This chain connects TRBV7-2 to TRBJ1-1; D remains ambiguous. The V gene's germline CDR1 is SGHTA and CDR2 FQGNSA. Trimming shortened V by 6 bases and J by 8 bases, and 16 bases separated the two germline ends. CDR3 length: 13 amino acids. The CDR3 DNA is TGTGCCAGCAGAAAACCGCGACGGGCGGAAGCTTTCTTT. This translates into CASRKPRRAEAFF.

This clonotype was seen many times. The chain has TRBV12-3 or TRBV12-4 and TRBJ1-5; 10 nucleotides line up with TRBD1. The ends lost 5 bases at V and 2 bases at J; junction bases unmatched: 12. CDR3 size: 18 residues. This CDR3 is CASSTGTGVPAGNQPQHF. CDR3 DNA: TGTGCCAGCAGTACCGGGACAGGGGTCCCCGCGGGCAATCAGCCCCAGCATTTT.

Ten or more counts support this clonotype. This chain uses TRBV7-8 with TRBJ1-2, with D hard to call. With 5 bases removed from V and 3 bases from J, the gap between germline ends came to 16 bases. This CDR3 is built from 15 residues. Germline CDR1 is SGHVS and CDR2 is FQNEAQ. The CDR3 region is CASSPLSALDYGYTF. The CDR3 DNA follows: TGTGCCAGCAGCCCCTTAAGCGCGTTAGACTATGGCTACACCTTC.

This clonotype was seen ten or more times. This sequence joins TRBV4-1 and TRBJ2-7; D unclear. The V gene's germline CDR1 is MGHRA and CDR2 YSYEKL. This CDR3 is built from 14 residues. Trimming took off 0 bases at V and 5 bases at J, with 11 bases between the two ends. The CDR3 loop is CASSQEGPRDEQYF. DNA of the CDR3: TGCGCCAGCAGCCAAGAAGGCCCTAGAGACGAGCAGTACTTC.

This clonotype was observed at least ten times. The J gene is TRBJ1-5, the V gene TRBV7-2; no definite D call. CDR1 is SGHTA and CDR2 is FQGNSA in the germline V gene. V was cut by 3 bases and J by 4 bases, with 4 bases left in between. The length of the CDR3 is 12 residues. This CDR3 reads CASSFWNQPQHF. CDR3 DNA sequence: TGTGCCAGCAGCTTTTGGAATCAGCCCCAGCATTTT.

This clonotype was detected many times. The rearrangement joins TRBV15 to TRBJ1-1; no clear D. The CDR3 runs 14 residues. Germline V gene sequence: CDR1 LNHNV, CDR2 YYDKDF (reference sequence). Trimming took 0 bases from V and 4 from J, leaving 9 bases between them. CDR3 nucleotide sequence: TGTGCCACCAGCAGAGATAACGGCGGCACTGAAGCTTTCTTT. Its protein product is CATSRDNGGTEAFF.

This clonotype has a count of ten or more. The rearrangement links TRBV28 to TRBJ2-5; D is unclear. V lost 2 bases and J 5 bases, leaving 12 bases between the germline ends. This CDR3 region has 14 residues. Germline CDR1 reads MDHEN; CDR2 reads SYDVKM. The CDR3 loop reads CASSLGPGVETQYF. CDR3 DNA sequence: TGTGCCAGCAGTTTAGGGCCTGGCGTCGAGACCCAGTACTTC.

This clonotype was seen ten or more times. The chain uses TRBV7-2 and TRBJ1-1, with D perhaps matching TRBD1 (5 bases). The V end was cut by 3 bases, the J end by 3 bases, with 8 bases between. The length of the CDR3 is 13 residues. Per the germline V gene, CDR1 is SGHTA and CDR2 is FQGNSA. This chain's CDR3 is CASSFWGYTEAFF. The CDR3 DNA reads TGTGCCAGCAGCTTTTGGGGGTACACTGAAGCTTTCTTT.

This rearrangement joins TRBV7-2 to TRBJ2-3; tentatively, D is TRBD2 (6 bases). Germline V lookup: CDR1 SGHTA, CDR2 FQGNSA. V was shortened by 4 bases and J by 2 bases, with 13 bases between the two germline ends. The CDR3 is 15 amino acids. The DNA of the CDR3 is TGTGCCAGCAGCTCGCGGGGCATCGACACAGATACGCAGTATTTT. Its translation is CASSSRGIDTDTQYF.